These T cell receptor beta chains were read from a single sample in a study of T cell responses to AZD1222 COVID-19 vaccine. The repertoire was sequenced with immunoSEQ multiplex PCR; TCRdb's copy has only in-frame clones and lacks some. The sample shows 150,000 or so clones, under 95% of them seen only once. Sample: peripheral blood, taken on day 0 of AZD1222 vaccination. The receptors come from an adult in good health. Both conserved end residues are part of each CDR3. Each record gives: CDR3 length, V gene, D gene, clone size, J gene, CDR3 DNA, CDR3 protein. A D gene is named only where the DNA matches it firmly. The size entry is marked missing in some rows and otherwise reads once, few, many or a size class.

len: 13
v_gene: TRBV11-2
d_gene: NA
abundance: once
j_gene: TRBJ2-5
CDR3nt: TGTGCCAGCAGCTTACGGGTGAGAGAGACCCAGTACTTC
CDR3aa: CASSLRVRETQYF

len: 18
v_gene: TRBV2
d_gene: TRBD1
abundance: NA
j_gene: TRBJ1-2
CDR3nt: TGTGCCAGCGCCGGACCCCGGGACAGGGGATTGTGGGACTATGGCTACACCTTC
CDR3aa: CASAGPRDRGLWDYGYTF

len: 17
v_gene: TRBV7-3
d_gene: TRBD2
abundance: NA
j_gene: TRBJ2-3
CDR3nt: TGTGCCAGCAGCCCCGACCGGGGACTAGCGGGGACAGATACGCAGTATTTT
CDR3aa: CASSPDRGLAGTDTQYF

len: 15
v_gene: TRBV10-2
d_gene: NA
abundance: few
j_gene: TRBJ2-6
CDR3nt: TGCGCCAGCAGTGAGAGGGGCTCTGGGGCCAACGTCCTGACTTTC
CDR3aa: CASSERGSGANVLTF

len: 16
v_gene: TRBV14
d_gene: NA
abundance: NA
j_gene: TRBJ2-5
CDR3nt: TGTGCCAGCAGCCAAGATCGAAGAAGCGGCCAAGAGACCCAGTACTTC
CDR3aa: CASSQDRRSGQETQYF

len: 15
v_gene: TRBV6-5
d_gene: NA
abundance: NA
j_gene: TRBJ1-5
CDR3nt: TGTGCCAGCAGTACACATCGTACGAACAATCAGCCCCAGCATTTT
CDR3aa: CASSTHRTNNQPQHF

len: 17
v_gene: TRBV6-4
d_gene: NA
abundance: NA
j_gene: TRBJ1-3
CDR3nt: TGTGCCAGCAGTGACCAATCCAAGGTTGCCTCTGGAAACACCATATATTTT
CDR3aa: CASSDQSKVASGNTIYF

len: 16
v_gene: TRBV5-1
d_gene: NA
abundance: NA
j_gene: TRBJ2-3
CDR3nt: TGCGCCAGCAGCTTGGCCCCAGACTCCAGCACAGATACGCAGTATTTT
CDR3aa: CASSLAPDSSTDTQYF

len: 16
v_gene: TRBV27
d_gene: NA
abundance: NA
j_gene: TRBJ2-2
CDR3nt: TGTGCCAGCTCGGGACTTGGAACAGGGGAGGCCGGGGAGCTGTTTTTT
CDR3aa: CASSGLGTGEAGELFF

len: 11
v_gene: TRBV12-2
d_gene: NA
abundance: NA
j_gene: TRBJ2-7
CDR3nt: TGTGCAAGTCGCTTATTTTACGAGCAGTACTTC
CDR3aa: CASRLFYEQYF

len: 13
v_gene: TRBV29-1
d_gene: NA
abundance: NA
j_gene: TRBJ1-1
CDR3nt: TGCAGCGTTGGTCGGGCCGGGGACACTGAAGCTTTCTTT
CDR3aa: CSVGRAGDTEAFF

len: 17
v_gene: TRBV4-3
d_gene: NA
abundance: NA
j_gene: TRBJ2-2
CDR3nt: TGCGCCAGCAGCCAAGATTCTGCAGGAATGGTCGCCGGGGAGCTGTTTTTT
CDR3aa: CASSQDSAGMVAGELFF

len: 17
v_gene: TRBV5-1
d_gene: NA
abundance: once
j_gene: TRBJ2-1
CDR3nt: TGCGCCAGCAGCGAGAACCCAGACCCTAGCTCCTACAATGAGCAGTTCTTC
CDR3aa: CASSENPDPSSYNEQFF

len: 15
v_gene: TRBV4-3
d_gene: NA
abundance: NA
j_gene: TRBJ1-6
CDR3nt: TGCGCCAGCAGCCAAGATGGAGGGAGAGACTCACCCCTCCACTTT
CDR3aa: CASSQDGGRDSPLHF

len: 12
v_gene: TRBV24-1
d_gene: NA
abundance: NA
j_gene: TRBJ2-1
CDR3nt: TGTGCCACCAGTGACTATATGAATGAGCAGTTCTTC
CDR3aa: CATSDYMNEQFF

len: 14
v_gene: TRBV11-2
d_gene: NA
abundance: NA
j_gene: TRBJ1-1
CDR3nt: TGTGCCAGCAGCTTATTAGGAGGGAACACTGAAGCTTTCTTT
CDR3aa: CASSLLGGNTEAFF

len: 17
v_gene: TRBV7-9
d_gene: NA
abundance: few
j_gene: TRBJ1-5
CDR3nt: TGTGCCAGCAGCTTAGCGCCGTCGGGACGGCACAATCAGCCCCAGCATTTT
CDR3aa: CASSLAPSGRHNQPQHF

len: 16
v_gene: TRBV9
d_gene: NA
abundance: NA
j_gene: TRBJ2-3
CDR3nt: TGTGCCAGCAGCGGACGAGAGGGGACCTGGGGAGATACGCAGTATTTT
CDR3aa: CASSGREGTWGDTQYF

len: 14
v_gene: TRBV6-4
d_gene: TRBD1
abundance: NA
j_gene: TRBJ2-1
CDR3nt: TGTGCCAGCATTCGTTTACAGGGGGCCAATGAGCAGTTCTTC
CDR3aa: CASIRLQGANEQFF

len: 19
v_gene: TRBV7-8
d_gene: NA
abundance: NA
j_gene: TRBJ2-2
CDR3nt: TGTGCCAGCAGCTTAGCCCAGATTGGGGGACTCACGAACACCGGGGAGCTGTTTTTT
CDR3aa: CASSLAQIGGLTNTGELFF

len: 11
v_gene: TRBV12-3/TRBV12-4
d_gene: NA
abundance: NA
j_gene: TRBJ1-1
CDR3nt: TGTGCCAGCAGTTTAGGGCCAGAAGCTTTCTTT
CDR3aa: CASSLGPEAFF

len: 16
v_gene: TRBV9
d_gene: NA
abundance: few
j_gene: TRBJ2-3
CDR3nt: TGTGCCAGCAGCGTACTGAGTGGAGAGTACACAGATACGCAGTATTTT
CDR3aa: CASSVLSGEYTDTQYF

len: 15
v_gene: TRBV7-8
d_gene: TRBD2
abundance: once
j_gene: TRBJ2-7
CDR3nt: TGTGCCAGCAGCTTACTAGCGGGAGGGCGGAACGAGCAGTACTTC
CDR3aa: CASSLLAGGRNEQYF

len: 17
v_gene: TRBV6-1
d_gene: NA
abundance: NA
j_gene: TRBJ2-3
CDR3nt: TGTGCCAGCAGTGGCCACCCATCCCGAGTCCTCCCAGATACGCAGTATTTT
CDR3aa: CASSGHPSRVLPDTQYF

len: 14
v_gene: TRBV28
d_gene: TRBD2
abundance: few
j_gene: TRBJ2-1
CDR3nt: TGTGCCAGCAGTTCGGGACTAGCCTACAATGAGCAGTTCTTC
CDR3aa: CASSSGLAYNEQFF

len: 16
v_gene: TRBV3-1/TRBV3-2
d_gene: TRBD2
abundance: NA
j_gene: TRBJ2-7
CDR3nt: TGTGCCAGCAGCCAAGGCGGGGGGGTTAAGTCCTACGAGCAGTACTTC
CDR3aa: CASSQGGGVKSYEQYF

len: 17
v_gene: TRBV4-2
d_gene: TRBD2
abundance: NA
j_gene: TRBJ2-5
CDR3nt: TGTGCCAGCAGCCAAGTCTCACAGGGACTAGCTGCACAGGCCCAGTACTTC
CDR3aa: CASSQVSQGLAAQAQYF

len: 16
v_gene: TRBV7-2
d_gene: NA
abundance: NA
j_gene: TRBJ2-5
CDR3nt: TGTGCCAGCAGCTTAGCCCCAGCGGCAGGACAAGAGACCCAGTACTTC
CDR3aa: CASSLAPAAGQETQYF

len: 14
v_gene: TRBV5-4
d_gene: TRBD1
abundance: NA
j_gene: TRBJ1-2
CDR3nt: TGTGCCAGCAGCCCACCGGGACAGGGCTATGGCTACACCTTC
CDR3aa: CASSPPGQGYGYTF

len: 15
v_gene: TRBV5-1
d_gene: TRBD1
abundance: NA
j_gene: TRBJ1-4
CDR3nt: TGCGCCAGCAGCTTACTTTCGACAGGGAGAGAAAAACTGTTTTTT
CDR3aa: CASSLLSTGREKLFF

len: 15
v_gene: TRBV11-3
d_gene: NA
abundance: NA
j_gene: TRBJ1-4
CDR3nt: TGTGCCAGCAGCTTAAACCCTACCTCAAATGAAAAACTGTTTTTT
CDR3aa: CASSLNPTSNEKLFF

len: 11
v_gene: TRBV5-6
d_gene: NA
abundance: NA
j_gene: TRBJ2-5
CDR3nt: TGTGCCAGCAGCTTGGTTGAGACCCAGTACTTC
CDR3aa: CASSLVETQYF

len: 14
v_gene: TRBV29-1
d_gene: NA
abundance: NA
j_gene: TRBJ1-6
CDR3nt: TGCAGCGTTGAAAGGTTGACCGATAATTCACCCCTCCACTTT
CDR3aa: CSVERLTDNSPLHF

len: 14
v_gene: TRBV27
d_gene: NA
abundance: once
j_gene: TRBJ2-1
CDR3nt: TGTGCCAGCAGTCCCGTAGGGGATGCAAATGAGCAGTTCTTC
CDR3aa: CASSPVGDANEQFF

len: 16
v_gene: TRBV3-1/TRBV3-2
d_gene: NA
abundance: NA
j_gene: TRBJ2-1
CDR3nt: TGTGCCAGCAGCCAAGATCAGAACAGTTACTACAATGAGCAGTTCTTC
CDR3aa: CASSQDQNSYYNEQFF

len: 15
v_gene: TRBV2
d_gene: TRBD2
abundance: NA
j_gene: TRBJ2-7
CDR3nt: TGTGCCAGCAGTGAAGGTGCGCGGGGGGCCTACGAGCAGTACTTC
CDR3aa: CASSEGARGAYEQYF

len: 15
v_gene: TRBV7-9
d_gene: NA
abundance: NA
j_gene: TRBJ1-2
CDR3nt: TGTGCCAGCAGCTCGATGGCCAGGGATCCGAATGGCTACACCTTC
CDR3aa: CASSSMARDPNGYTF

len: 14
v_gene: TRBV6-2/TRBV6-3
d_gene: NA
abundance: NA
j_gene: TRBJ2-1
CDR3nt: TGTGCCAGCAGTTCCAGGACAGAGTACAATGAGCAGTTCTTC
CDR3aa: CASSSRTEYNEQFF

len: 15
v_gene: TRBV6-2/TRBV6-3
d_gene: TRBD2
abundance: NA
j_gene: TRBJ2-7
CDR3nt: TGTGCCAGCAGCCAAAAGGGGCTAGCGGCTCACGAGCAGTACTTC
CDR3aa: CASSQKGLAAHEQYF

len: 15
v_gene: TRBV18
d_gene: TRBD2
abundance: once
j_gene: TRBJ2-7
CDR3nt: TGTGCCAGCTCACCGGGACTAGCGCCGGCCTACGAGCAGTACTTC
CDR3aa: CASSPGLAPAYEQYF

len: 12
v_gene: TRBV2
d_gene: TRBD1
abundance: NA
j_gene: TRBJ1-4
CDR3nt: TGTGCCAGCGAAGGGGACAGTGATAAACTGTTTTTT
CDR3aa: CASEGDSDKLFF

len: 15
v_gene: TRBV19
d_gene: NA
abundance: NA
j_gene: TRBJ2-3
CDR3nt: TGTGCCAGTAGCCCGACCCTATCTAGCACAGATACGCAGTATTTT
CDR3aa: CASSPTLSSTDTQYF

len: 14
v_gene: TRBV7-3
d_gene: NA
abundance: NA
j_gene: TRBJ2-3
CDR3nt: TGTGCCAGCAGCTTTGGTGACACATCAGATACGCAGTATTTT
CDR3aa: CASSFGDTSDTQYF